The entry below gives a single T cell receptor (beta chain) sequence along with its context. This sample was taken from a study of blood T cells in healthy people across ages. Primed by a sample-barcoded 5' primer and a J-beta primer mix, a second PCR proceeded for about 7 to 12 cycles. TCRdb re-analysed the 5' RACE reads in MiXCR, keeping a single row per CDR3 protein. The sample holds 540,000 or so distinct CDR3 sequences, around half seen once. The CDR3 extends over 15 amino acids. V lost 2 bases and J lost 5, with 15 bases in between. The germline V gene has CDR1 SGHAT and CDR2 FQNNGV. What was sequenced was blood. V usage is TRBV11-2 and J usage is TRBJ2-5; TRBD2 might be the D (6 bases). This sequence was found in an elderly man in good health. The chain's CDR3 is CASSLLAVPRETQYF. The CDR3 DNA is TGTGCCAGCAGCTTATTAGCGGTCCCACGGGAGACCCAGTACTTC.